The source of this T cell receptor (beta chain) is a study of neurological immune-mediated disorders. Looking at the study overall: Of the multiple sclerosis patients, 34 in total, some 30 were relapsing-remitting and 3 were secondary progressive.

A 10-nucleotide random UMI tagged transcripts in template-switch 5'RACE cDNA synthesis. MiXCR, run by TCRdb on the 5' RACE reads, gives a single entry per CDR3 protein. The sample lists around 130,000 distinct CDR3 sequences, about 3.4% occurring once. V shed 2 bases, J shed 4 bases, and the junction held 5 bases outside the gene matches. In germline, CDR1 is SEHNR, CDR2 FQNEAQ (reference sequence). This CDR3 is built from 16 residues. Regarding the study as a whole: None of the CDR3 amino acid sequences found in expanded clones was shared across subjects. This suggests that the TCR-beta repertoires were private in all groups.

The sample holds many counts of this clonotype. What it binds is not known. The V gene is TRBV7-9, the J gene TRBJ2-1; 10 nucleotides line up with TRBD2. The sequencing sample was made of PBMCs. The clonotype was recovered from a woman aged 25 to 39 with multiple sclerosis. The CDR3 loop is CASSLYSGGLYNEQFF. CDR3 nucleotide sequence: TGTGCCAGCAGCTTATATAGCGGGGGGCTATACAATGAGCAGTTCTTC.